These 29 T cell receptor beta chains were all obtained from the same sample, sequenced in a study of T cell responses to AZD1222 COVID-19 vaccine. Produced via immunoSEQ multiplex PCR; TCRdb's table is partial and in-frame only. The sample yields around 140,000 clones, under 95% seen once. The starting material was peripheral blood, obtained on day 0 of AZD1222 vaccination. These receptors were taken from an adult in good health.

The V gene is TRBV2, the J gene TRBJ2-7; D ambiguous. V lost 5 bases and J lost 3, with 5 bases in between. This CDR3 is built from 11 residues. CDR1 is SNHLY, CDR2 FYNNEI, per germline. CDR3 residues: CASSPIYEQYF. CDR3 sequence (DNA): TGTGCCAGCAGTCCTATCTACGAGCAGTACTTC.

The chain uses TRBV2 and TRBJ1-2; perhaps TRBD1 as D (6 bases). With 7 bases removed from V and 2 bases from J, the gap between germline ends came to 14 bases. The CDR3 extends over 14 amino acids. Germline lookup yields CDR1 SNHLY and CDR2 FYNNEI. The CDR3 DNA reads TGTGCCAGCACCAATACAGGGTTGAACTATGGCTACACCTTC. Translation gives CASTNTGLNYGYTF.

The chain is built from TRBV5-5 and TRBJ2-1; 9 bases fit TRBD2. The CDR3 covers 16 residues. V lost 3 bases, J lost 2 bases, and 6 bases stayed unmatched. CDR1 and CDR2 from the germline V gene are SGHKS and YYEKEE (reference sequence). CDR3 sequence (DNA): TGTGCCAGCAGCTGGAGTAGCGGGAGTCCCTACAATGAGCAGTTCTTC. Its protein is CASSWSSGSPYNEQFF.

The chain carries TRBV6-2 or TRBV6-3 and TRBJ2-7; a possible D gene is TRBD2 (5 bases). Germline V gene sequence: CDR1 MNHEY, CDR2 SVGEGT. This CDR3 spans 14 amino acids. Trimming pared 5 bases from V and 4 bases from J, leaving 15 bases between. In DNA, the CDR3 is TGTGCCAGCAGTACCCCCATCACTAGTTACGAGCAGTACTTC. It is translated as CASSTPITSYEQYF.

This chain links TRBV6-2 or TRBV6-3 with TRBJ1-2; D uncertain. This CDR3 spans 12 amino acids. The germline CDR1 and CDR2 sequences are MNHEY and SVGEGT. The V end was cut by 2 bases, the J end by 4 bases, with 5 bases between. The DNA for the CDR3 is TGTGCCAGCAGTTACGTTAGCTATGGCTACACCTTC. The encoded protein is CASSYVSYGYTF.

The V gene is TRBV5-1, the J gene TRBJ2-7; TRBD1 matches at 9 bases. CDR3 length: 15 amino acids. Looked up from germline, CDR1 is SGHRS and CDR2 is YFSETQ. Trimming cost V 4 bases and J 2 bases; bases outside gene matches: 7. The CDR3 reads CASSMDGTGTYEQYF. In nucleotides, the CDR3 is TGCGCCAGCAGCATGGATGGGACAGGGACCTACGAGCAGTACTTC. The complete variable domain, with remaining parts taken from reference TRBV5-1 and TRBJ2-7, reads KAGVTQTPRYLIKTRGQQVTLSCSPISGHRSVSWYQQTPGQGLQFLFEYFSETQRNKGNFPGRFSGRQFSNSRSEMNVSTLELGDSALYLCASSMDGTGTYEQYFGPGTRLTVT.

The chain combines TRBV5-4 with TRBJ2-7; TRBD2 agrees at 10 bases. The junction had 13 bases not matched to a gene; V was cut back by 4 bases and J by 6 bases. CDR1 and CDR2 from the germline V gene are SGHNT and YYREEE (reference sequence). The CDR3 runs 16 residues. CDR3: CASSAGGASGSSEQYF. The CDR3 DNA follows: TGTGCCAGCAGCGCGGGAGGGGCTAGCGGGAGTAGCGAGCAGTACTTC.

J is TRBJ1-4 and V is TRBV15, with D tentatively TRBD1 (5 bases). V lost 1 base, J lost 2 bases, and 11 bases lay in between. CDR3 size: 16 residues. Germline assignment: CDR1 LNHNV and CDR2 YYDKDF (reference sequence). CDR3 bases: TGTGCCACCAGCAGAGCGAGGGGACTCACTAATGAAAAACTGTTTTTT. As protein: CATSRARGLTNEKLFF.

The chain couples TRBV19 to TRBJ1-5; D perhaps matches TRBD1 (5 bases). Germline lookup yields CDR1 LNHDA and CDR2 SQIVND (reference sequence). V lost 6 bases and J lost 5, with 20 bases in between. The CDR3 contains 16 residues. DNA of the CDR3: TGTGCCAGTAGGAGATGGCAGGGAGGAAGGGATCAGCCCCAGCATTTT. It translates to CASRRWQGGRDQPQHF. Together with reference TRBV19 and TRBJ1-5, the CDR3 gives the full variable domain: DGGITQSPKYLFRKEGQNVTLSCEQNLNHDAMYWYRQDPGQGLRLIYYSQIVNDFQKGDIAEGYSVSREKKESFPLTVTSAQKNPTAFYLCASRRWQGGRDQPQHFGDGTRLSIL.

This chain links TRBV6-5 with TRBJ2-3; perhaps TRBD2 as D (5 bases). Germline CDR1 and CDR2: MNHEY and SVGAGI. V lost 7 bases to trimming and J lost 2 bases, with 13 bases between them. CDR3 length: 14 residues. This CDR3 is CASTRTFTTDTQYF. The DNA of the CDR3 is TGTGCCAGCACGAGGACTTTCACCACAGATACGCAGTATTTT.

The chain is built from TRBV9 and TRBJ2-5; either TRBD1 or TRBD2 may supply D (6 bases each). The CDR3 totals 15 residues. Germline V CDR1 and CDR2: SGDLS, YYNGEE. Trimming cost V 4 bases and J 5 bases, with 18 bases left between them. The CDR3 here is CASSPGGGPLETQYF. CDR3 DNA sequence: TGTGCCAGCAGCCCGGGTGGGGGGCCGTTGGAGACCCAGTACTTC.

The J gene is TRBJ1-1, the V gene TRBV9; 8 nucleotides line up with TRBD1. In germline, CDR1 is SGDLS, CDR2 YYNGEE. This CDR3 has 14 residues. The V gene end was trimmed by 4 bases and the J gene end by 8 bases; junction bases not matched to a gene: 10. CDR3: CASSPEDRVKEAFF. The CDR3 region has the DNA TGTGCCAGCAGCCCCGAGGACAGGGTGAAGGAAGCTTTCTTT.

The CDR3 DNA is TGTGCCATCAGTGAGTCCAGGACAGGCGGAAACACCATATATTTT. Amino acids: CAISESRTGGNTIYF. The chain is built from TRBV10-3 and TRBJ1-3; 7 bases match TRBD1. J lost 4 bases, V lost 0 bases, and 3 bases had no gene match. This CDR3 has 15 residues. CDR1 ENHRY and CDR2 SYGVKD come from the germline V gene.

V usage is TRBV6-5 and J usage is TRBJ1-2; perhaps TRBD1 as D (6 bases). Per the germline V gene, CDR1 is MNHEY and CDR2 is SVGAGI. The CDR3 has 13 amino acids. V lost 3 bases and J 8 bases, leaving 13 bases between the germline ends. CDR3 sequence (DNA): TGTGCCAGCAGTTATTTCGGTCAGGGGGGCTACACCTTC. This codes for CASSYFGQGGYTF.

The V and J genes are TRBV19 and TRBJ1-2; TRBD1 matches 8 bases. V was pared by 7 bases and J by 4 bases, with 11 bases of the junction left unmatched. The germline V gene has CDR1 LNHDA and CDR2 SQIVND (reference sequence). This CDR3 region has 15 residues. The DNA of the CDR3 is TGTGCCAGTATTCCGGGGACAGGTTTGAGCTATGGCTACACCTTC. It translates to CASIPGTGLSYGYTF.

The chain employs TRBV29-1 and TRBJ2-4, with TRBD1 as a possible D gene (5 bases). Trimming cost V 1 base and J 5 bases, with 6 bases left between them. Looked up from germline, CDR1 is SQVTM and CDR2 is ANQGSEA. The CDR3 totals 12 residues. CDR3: CSVEVTENIQYF. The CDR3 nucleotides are TGCAGCGTTGAAGTGACAGAAAACATTCAGTACTTC.

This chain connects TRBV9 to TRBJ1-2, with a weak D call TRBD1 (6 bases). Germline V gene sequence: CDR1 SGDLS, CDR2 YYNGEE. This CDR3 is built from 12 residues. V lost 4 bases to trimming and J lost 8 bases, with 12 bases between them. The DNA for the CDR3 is TGTGCCAGCAGCAGGGGGTCGGGCGGCTACACCTTC. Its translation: CASSRGSGGYTF.

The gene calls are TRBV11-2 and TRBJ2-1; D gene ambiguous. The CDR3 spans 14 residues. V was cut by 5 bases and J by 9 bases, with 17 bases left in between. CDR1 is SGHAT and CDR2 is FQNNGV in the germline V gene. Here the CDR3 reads CASSLRWEIGEQFF. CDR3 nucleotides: TGTGCCAGCAGCCTTAGGTGGGAAATCGGTGAGCAGTTCTTC.

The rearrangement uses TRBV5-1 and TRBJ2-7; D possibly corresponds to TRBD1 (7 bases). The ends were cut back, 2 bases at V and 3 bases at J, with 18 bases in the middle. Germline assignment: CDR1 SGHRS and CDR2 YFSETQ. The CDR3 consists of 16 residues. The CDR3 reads CASSFQGGLRSYEQYF. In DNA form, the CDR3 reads TGCGCCAGCAGCTTCCAGGGGGGCTTAAGGAGCTACGAGCAGTACTTC.

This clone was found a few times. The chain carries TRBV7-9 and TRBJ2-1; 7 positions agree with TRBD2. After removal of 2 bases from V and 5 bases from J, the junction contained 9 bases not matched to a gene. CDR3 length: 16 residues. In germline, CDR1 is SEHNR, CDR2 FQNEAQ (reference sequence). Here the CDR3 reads CASSLMGLAENNEQFF. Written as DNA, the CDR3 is TGTGCCAGCAGCTTAATGGGGCTAGCGGAAAACAATGAGCAGTTCTTC.

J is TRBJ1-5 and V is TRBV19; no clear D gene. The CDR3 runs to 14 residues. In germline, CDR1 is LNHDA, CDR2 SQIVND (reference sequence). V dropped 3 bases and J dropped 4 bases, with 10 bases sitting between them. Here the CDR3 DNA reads TGTGCCAGTAGTATGGGTCAGATGAATCAGCCCCAGCATTTT. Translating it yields CASSMGQMNQPQHF. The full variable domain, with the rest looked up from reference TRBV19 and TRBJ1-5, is DGGITQSPKYLFRKEGQNVTLSCEQNLNHDAMYWYRQDPGQGLRLIYYSQIVNDFQKGDIAEGYSVSREKKESFPLTVTSAQKNPTAFYLCASSMGQMNQPQHFGDGTRLSIL.

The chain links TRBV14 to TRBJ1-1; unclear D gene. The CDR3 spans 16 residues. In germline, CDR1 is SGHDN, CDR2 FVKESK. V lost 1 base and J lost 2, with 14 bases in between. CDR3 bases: TGTGCCAGCAGCCAAGGGGGATGGTTCACCAACACTGAAGCTTTCTTT. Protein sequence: CASSQGGWFTNTEAFF.

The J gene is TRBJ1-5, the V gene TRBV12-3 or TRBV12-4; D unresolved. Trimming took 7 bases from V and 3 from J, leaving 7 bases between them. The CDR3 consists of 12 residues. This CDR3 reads CASNTFNQPQHF. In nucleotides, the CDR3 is TGTGCCAGCAATACCTTCAATCAGCCCCAGCATTTT.

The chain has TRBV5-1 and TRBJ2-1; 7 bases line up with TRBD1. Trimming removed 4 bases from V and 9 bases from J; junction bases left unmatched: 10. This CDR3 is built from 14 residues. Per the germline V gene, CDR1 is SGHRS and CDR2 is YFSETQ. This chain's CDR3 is CASSENTGAIEQFF. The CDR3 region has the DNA TGCGCCAGCAGCGAAAACACAGGGGCTATTGAGCAGTTCTTC.

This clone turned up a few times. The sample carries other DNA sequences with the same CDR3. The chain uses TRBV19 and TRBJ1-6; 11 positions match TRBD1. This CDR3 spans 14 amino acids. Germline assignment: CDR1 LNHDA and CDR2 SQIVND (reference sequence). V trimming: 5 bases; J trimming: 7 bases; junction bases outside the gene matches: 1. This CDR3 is CASSGTGGNSPLHF. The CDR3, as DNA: TGTGCCAGTAGTGGGACAGGGGGGAATTCACCCCTCCACTTT.

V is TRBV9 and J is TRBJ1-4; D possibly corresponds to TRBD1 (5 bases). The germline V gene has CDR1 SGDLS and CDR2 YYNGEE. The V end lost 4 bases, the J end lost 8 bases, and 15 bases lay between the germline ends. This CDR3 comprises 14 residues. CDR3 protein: CASSPGTQEEKLFF. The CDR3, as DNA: TGTGCCAGCAGCCCCGGGACGCAGGAGGAAAAACTGTTTTTT.

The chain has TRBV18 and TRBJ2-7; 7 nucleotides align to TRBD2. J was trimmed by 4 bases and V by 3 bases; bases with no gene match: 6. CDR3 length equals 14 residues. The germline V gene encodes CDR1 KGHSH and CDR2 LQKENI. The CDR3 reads CASSPRDYSYEQYF. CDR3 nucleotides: TGTGCCAGCTCACCCCGGGACTACAGTTACGAGCAGTACTTC.

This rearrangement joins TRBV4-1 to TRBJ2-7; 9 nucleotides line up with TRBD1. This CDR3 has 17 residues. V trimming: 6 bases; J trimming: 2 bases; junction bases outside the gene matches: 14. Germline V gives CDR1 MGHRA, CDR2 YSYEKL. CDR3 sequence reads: CASSRELQGAQTYEQYF. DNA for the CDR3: TGCGCCAGCAGTCGTGAACTACAGGGGGCTCAAACCTACGAGCAGTACTTC.

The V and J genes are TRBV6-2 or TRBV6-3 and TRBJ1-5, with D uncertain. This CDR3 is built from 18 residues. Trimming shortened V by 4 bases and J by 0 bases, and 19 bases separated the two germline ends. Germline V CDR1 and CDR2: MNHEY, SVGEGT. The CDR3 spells CASSLNPSGSYSNQPQHF. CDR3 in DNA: TGTGCCAGCAGTTTAAACCCCTCTGGGAGCTATAGCAATCAGCCCCAGCATTTT.